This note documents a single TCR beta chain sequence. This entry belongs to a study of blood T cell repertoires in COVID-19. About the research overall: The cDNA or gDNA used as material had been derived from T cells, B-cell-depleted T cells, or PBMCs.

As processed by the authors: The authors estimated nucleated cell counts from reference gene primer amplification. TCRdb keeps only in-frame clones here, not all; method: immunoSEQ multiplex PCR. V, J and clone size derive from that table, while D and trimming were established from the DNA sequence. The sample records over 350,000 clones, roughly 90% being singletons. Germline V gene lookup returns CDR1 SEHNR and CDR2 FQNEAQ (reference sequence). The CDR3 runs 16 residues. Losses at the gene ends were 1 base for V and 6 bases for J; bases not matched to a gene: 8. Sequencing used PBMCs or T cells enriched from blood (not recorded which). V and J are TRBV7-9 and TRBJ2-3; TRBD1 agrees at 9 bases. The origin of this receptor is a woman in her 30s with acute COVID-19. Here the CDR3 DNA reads TGTGCCAGCAGCTTAGATCCGGGACAGGGAAGGGATACGCAGTATTTT. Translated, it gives CASSLDPGQGRDTQYF.